The 31 T cell receptor beta chains reported below all come from one sample, sequenced in a study of cytomegalovirus exposure and HLA in healthy donors. Researchers ran the PCR with 60 Vbeta and 13 Jbeta primers. Libraries were prepared by immunoSEQ multiplex PCR; TCRdb keeps only in-frame clonotypes and omits some of them. The table includes about 160,000 clones, 70% to 90% detected once. Sequences were obtained from PBMCs. The origin of the receptors is a man aged 18 to 35 in good health and CMV-seropositive.

J is TRBJ2-3 and V is TRBV7-8, with D unclear. The CDR3 loop spans 15 amino acids. V lost 3 bases to trimming and J lost 0 bases, with 10 bases between them. Germline CDR1 and CDR2: SGHVS and FQNEAQ. The CDR3 loop is CASSFKRGSTDTQYF. As DNA, the CDR3 is TGTGCCAGCAGCTTCAAGCGAGGCAGCACAGATACGCAGTATTTT.

The chain couples TRBV7-9 to TRBJ2-3; TRBD2 matches at 10 bases. V shed 5 bases, J shed 5 bases, and the junction held 16 bases outside the gene matches. CDR3 size: 18 residues. CDR1 SEHNR and CDR2 FQNEAQ come from the germline V gene (reference sequence). The CDR3 nucleotides read TGTGCCAGCAGCCATTCACCCGGTGTAGCGGGGGGCGGAGATACGCAGTATTTT. Translating it yields CASSHSPGVAGGGDTQYF.

V usage is TRBV11-3 and J usage is TRBJ1-4; TRBD1 might be the D (6 bases). Germline CDR1 is SGHNT and CDR2 is YENEEA. The CDR3 totals 14 residues. V was cut by 6 bases and J by 7 bases, with 15 bases left in between. CDR3 DNA sequence: TGTGCCAGCAGTCAAGGGGGGGTCGGTGAAAAACTGTTTTTT. Protein sequence: CASSQGGVGEKLFF.

The rearrangement uses TRBV7-2 and TRBJ1-2; D is perhaps TRBD1 (5 bases). V lost 8 bases, J lost 1 base, and 14 bases lay in between. Germline-derived CDR1 and CDR2 are SGHTA and FQGNSA. The CDR3 extends over 14 amino acids. This chain's CDR3 is CASSYSGGNYGYTF. The CDR3 nucleotides are TGTGCCAGCTCTTATAGCGGGGGTAACTATGGCTACACCTTC.

V and J are TRBV19 and TRBJ2-2, with 8 bases matching TRBD1. The CDR3 is 19 residues long. From germline, CDR1 is LNHDA and CDR2 SQIVND (reference sequence). Germline trimming cut 7 bases from V and 5 bases from J; bases unmatched to any gene: 21. CDR3 residues: CASTKMRKVDRVGTGELFF. CDR3 nucleotides: TGTGCCAGTACCAAAATGAGGAAGGTGGACAGGGTAGGGACCGGGGAGCTGTTTTTT.

The chain has TRBV19 and TRBJ1-2, with 7 bases that match TRBD1. The J segment lost 0 bases and the V segment lost 5 bases, leaving 6 bases of the junction unmatched. The CDR3 length is 15 residues. Germline CDR1 is LNHDA and CDR2 is SQIVND (reference sequence). CDR3 residues: CASSANRGANYGYTF. As DNA, the CDR3 is TGTGCCAGTAGTGCGAACAGGGGAGCTAACTATGGCTACACCTTC.

In this sample, this clone turned up once. V and J are TRBV9 and TRBJ2-1; TRBD2 matches 8 bases. The CDR3 extends over 16 amino acids. Germline V gives CDR1 SGDLS, CDR2 YYNGEE. Trimming cost V 3 bases and J 0 bases; bases outside gene matches: 5. The CDR3 reads CASSAGGDPSYNEQFF. As DNA, the CDR3 is TGTGCCAGCAGCGCCGGGGGGGACCCCTCCTACAATGAGCAGTTCTTC. The whole variable domain, filled in from reference TRBV9 and TRBJ2-1, reads DSGVTQTPKHLITATGQRVTLRCSPRSGDLSVYWYQQSLDQGLQFLIQYYNGEERAKGNILERFSAQQFPDLHSELNLSSLELGDSALYFCASSAGGDPSYNEQFFGPGTRLTVL.

About this clone itself: A junction end diverges from the germline sequence, so it may reflect a read error. This sequence joins TRBV7-2 and TRBJ2-6; tentative D call: TRBD1 (5 bases). Germline V CDR1 and CDR2: SGHTA, FQGNSA. The CDR3 is made up of 17 amino acids. This chain's CDR3 is CASSRDTGFSGANGLTF. CDR3 nucleotide sequence: TGTGCCAGCAGTCGAGACACAGGCTTCTCTGGGGCCAACGGCCTGACTTTC.

This chain uses TRBV7-8 with TRBJ1-5, with TRBD1 as a possible D gene (5 bases). V shed 5 bases and J shed 0 bases, with 14 bases lying between them. The CDR3 runs to 16 residues. Germline values: CDR1 SGHVS, CDR2 FQNEAQ. CDR3 sequence: CASSNPAGPSNQPQHF. CDR3 nucleotide sequence: TGTGCCAGCAGCAACCCTGCGGGGCCTAGCAATCAGCCCCAGCATTTT.

The rearrangement joins TRBV6-6 to TRBJ1-5, with D hard to call. The CDR3 totals 13 residues. Per germline, CDR1 MNHNY and CDR2 SVGAGI (reference sequence). Between the trimmed V and J ends, which lost 5 bases and 4 bases, there was a span of 9 bases. The CDR3 DNA follows: TGTGCCAGCAGTGAGGAAGGAAATCAGCCCCAGCATTTT. This encodes CASSEEGNQPQHF.

A note on this clone: The junction does not match germline at one end; this may be a read error. The genes are TRBV15 and TRBJ2-4, with a weak D call TRBD1 (6 bases). This CDR3 is built from 13 residues. Germline V gives CDR1 LNHNV, CDR2 YYDKDF (reference sequence). The CDR3 spells CATSRAGENSQYF. DNA for the CDR3: TGTGCCACCAGCAGAGCAGGGGAGAACAGTCAGTACTTC.

With regard to this clone: Different DNA sequences within this sample yield the same CDR3. The chain employs TRBV7-9 and TRBJ1-1; D gene unclear. The CDR3 extends over 11 amino acids. With 5 bases removed from V and 4 bases from J, the gap between germline ends came to 5 bases. Germline V gene sequence: CDR1 SEHNR, CDR2 FQNEAQ (reference sequence). The CDR3 DNA sequence: TGTGCCAGCAGCCCTAGCACTGAAGCTTTCTTT. This gives the protein CASSPSTEAFF.

This clone was recorded a few times. The chain uses TRBV7-8 and TRBJ1-3; no definite D call. CDR3 length: 15 residues. The germline CDR1 and CDR2 sequences are SGHVS and FQNEAQ. With 1 base removed from V and 4 bases from J, the gap between germline ends came to 11 bases. CDR3 DNA: TGTGCCAGCAGCTTAGATGCGAGGGTCGGAAACACCATATATTTT. Its protein is CASSLDARVGNTIYF.

The rearrangement links TRBV6-5 to TRBJ1-2; TRBD1 matches 11 bases. The CDR3 is 14 amino acids. With V trimmed by 6 bases and J by 7 bases, 7 bases remained unmatched. Germline V gene lookup returns CDR1 MNHEY and CDR2 SVGAGI. This CDR3 reads CASRDAGTGGGYTF. CDR3 nucleotide sequence: TGTGCCAGCAGAGACGCCGGGACAGGGGGTGGCTACACCTTC.

This clone appeared once. This rearrangement joins TRBV27 to TRBJ2-1, with 9 bases that match TRBD2. Germline assignment: CDR1 MNHEY and CDR2 SMNVEV (reference sequence). With V trimmed by 4 bases and J by 3 bases, 7 bases remained unmatched. CDR3 length: 16 residues. The CDR3 nucleotides are TGTGCCAGCAGTTATAGAGCGGGGGGATTCTACAATGAGCAGTTCTTC. It codes for CASSYRAGGFYNEQFF.

The chain couples TRBV6-1 to TRBJ1-5, with 7 bases lining up with TRBD1. V lost 6 bases to trimming and J lost 7 bases; unmatched junction nucleotides: 6. This CDR3 is 13 amino acids long. CDR1 and CDR2 from the germline V gene are MNHNS and SASEGT. The CDR3 spells CASSSGGYQPQHF. In nucleotides, the CDR3 is TGTGCCAGCAGCTCAGGGGGATACCAGCCCCAGCATTTT.

This clone has a single count. The J gene is TRBJ1-5, the V gene TRBV19, with D tentatively TRBD1 (6 bases). CDR3 size: 15 residues. The V end lost 0 bases, the J end lost 2 bases, and 8 bases lay between the germline ends. Looked up from germline, CDR1 is LNHDA and CDR2 is SQIVND (reference sequence). The CDR3 loop reads CASSIEGAGNQPQHF. In DNA, the CDR3 is TGTGCCAGTAGTATAGAGGGGGCTGGCAATCAGCCCCAGCATTTT.

The rearrangement uses TRBV4-2 and TRBJ1-2; TRBD1 aligns across 7 bases. Germline V gives CDR1 LGHNA, CDR2 YNFKEQ. The CDR3 is 16 residues long. With V trimmed by 4 bases and J by 3 bases, 11 bases remained unmatched. The CDR3 loop reads CASSLQGQDGDYGYTF. The CDR3 coding sequence is TGTGCCAGCAGCCTACAAGGACAGGACGGGGACTATGGCTACACCTTC.

The V and J genes are TRBV11-3 and TRBJ2-7, with 7 bases matching TRBD2. The V and J ends lost 4 bases and 0 bases, in that order; junction bases with no gene match: 3. Per germline, CDR1 SGHNT and CDR2 YENEEA. The CDR3 has 14 amino acids. Here the CDR3 reads CASSSGGDSYEQYF. CDR3 sequence (DNA): TGTGCCAGCAGCTCTGGGGGGGACTCCTACGAGCAGTACTTC.

This chain connects TRBV4-2 to TRBJ2-1, with 9 bases lining up with TRBD2. Trimming took 4 bases from V and 9 from J; bases not matched to a gene: 13. Germline V CDR1 and CDR2: LGHNA, YNFKEQ. CDR3 size: 16 residues. The CDR3 DNA reads as TGTGCCAGCAGCCCCACCGATGGGCGGGGGGGCAGTGAGCAGTTCTTC. It specifies CASSPTDGRGGSEQFF.

The chain employs TRBV7-9 and TRBJ2-7, with D maybe TRBD1 (5 bases). The CDR3 sequence is 14 residues long. CDR1 is SEHNR and CDR2 is FQNEAQ in the germline V gene (reference sequence). Trimming removed 5 bases from V and 2 bases from J, with 13 bases in between. The CDR3 sequence: CASSHRQSPYEQYF. The CDR3 nucleotides read TGTGCCAGCAGCCACAGACAGAGCCCCTACGAGCAGTACTTC.

This clone showed up just once. This sequence joins TRBV7-8 and TRBJ1-5; 7 nucleotides align to TRBD1. Germline values: CDR1 SGHVS, CDR2 FQNEAQ. The CDR3 consists of 16 residues. The junction had 7 bases not matched to a gene; V was cut back by 5 bases and J by 0 bases. CDR3 nucleotide sequence: TGTGCCAGCAGCGGGGACAGCCAAAATAGCAATCAGCCCCAGCATTTT. It specifies CASSGDSQNSNQPQHF. Supplemented by reference TRBV7-8 and TRBJ1-5, the full variable domain reads GAGVSQSPRYKVAKRGQDVALRCDPISGHVSLFWYQQALGQGPEFLTYFQNEAQLDKSGLPSDRFFAERPEGSVSTLKIQRTQQEDSAVYLCASSGDSQNSNQPQHFGDGTRLSIL.

The chain carries TRBV7-2 and TRBJ2-7, with D possibly being TRBD2 (6 bases). Trimming stripped 4 bases from V and 3 bases from J, with 16 bases between. The CDR3 sequence is 15 residues long. Per the germline V gene, CDR1 is SGHTA and CDR2 is FQGNSA. The CDR3 DNA reads as TGTGCCAGCAGCTCCGGACCGGGGGTTCGCTACGAGCAGTACTTC. Encoded protein: CASSSGPGVRYEQYF.

The rearrangement joins TRBV5-6 to TRBJ2-2; 11 bases match TRBD2. The CDR3 is 17 residues long. The V segment lost 3 bases and the J segment 1 base; nucleotides outside the gene matches: 5. Germline V gene sequence: CDR1 SGHDT, CDR2 YYEEEE. The DNA for the CDR3 is TGTGCCAGCAGCTCGGCCGGGACTAGCGGGAACACCGGGGAGCTGTTTTTT. It codes for CASSSAGTSGNTGELFF.

The rearrangement uses TRBV4-3 and TRBJ2-2; D is unresolved. The CDR3 sequence is 15 residues long. With 0 bases removed from V and 1 base from J, the gap between germline ends came to 6 bases. Germline V gene lookup returns CDR1 LGHNA and CDR2 YSLEER. The CDR3 bases are TGCGCCAGCAGCCAAGACGCGGTGAACACCGGGGAGCTGTTTTTT. Translated: CASSQDAVNTGELFF.

This clone was recorded once. The gene calls are TRBV7-4 and TRBJ1-5; tentative D call: TRBD1 (5 bases). Germline CDR1 reads SGHVT; CDR2 reads SQSDAQ. Trimming took off 5 bases at V and 5 bases at J, with 22 bases between the two ends. This CDR3 region has 17 residues. The CDR3 DNA follows: TGTGCCAGCAGCCCCTACTCCCAAACAGGTAAGTATCAGCCCCAGCATTTT. As protein: CASSPYSQTGKYQPQHF. The full variable domain, rest sourced from reference TRBV7-4 and TRBJ1-5, is GAGVSQSPRYKVAKRGRDVALRCDSISGHVTLYWYRQTLGQGSEVLTYSQSDAQRDKSGRPSGRFSAERPERSVSTLKIQRTEQGDSAVYLCASSPYSQTGKYQPQHFGDGTRLSIL.

A note on this clone: At one of its ends the junction is not consistent with the germline gene, which may arise from a read error. The chain joins TRBV4-1 to TRBJ2-4; 7 nucleotides agree with TRBD2. Germline V gene lookup returns CDR1 MGHRA and CDR2 YSYEKL. The CDR3 is 17 amino acids. DNA for the CDR3: TGCGCCAGCAGCCAAGGACCGAGCGGGGTAGCCAAAAACAGTCAGTACTTC. It yields the protein CASSQGPSGVAKNSQYF.

V is TRBV2 and J is TRBJ1-2, with 7 bases lining up with TRBD1. The CDR3 sequence is 12 residues long. Germline V gene data show CDR1 as SNHLY and CDR2 as FYNNEI. The V segment lost 6 bases and the J segment 7 bases; nucleotides outside the gene matches: 5. The CDR3: CASSATGFGYTF. The CDR3 bases are TGTGCCAGCAGCGCGACAGGGTTTGGCTACACCTTC.

In regard to this clone: The junction departs from the called germline gene at one end, perhaps through a read error. J is TRBJ1-1 and V is TRBV6-5, with D tentatively TRBD1 (6 bases). The CDR3 totals 14 residues. Germline CDR1 reads MNHEY; CDR2 reads SVGAGI. In DNA form, the CDR3 reads TGTGCCAGCAGTGACTCAGACAGGTACACTGAAGCTTTCTTT. Its protein product is CASSDSDRYTEAFF.

This clone was seen only a few times. This chain connects TRBV6-5 to TRBJ1-6; 8 nucleotides match TRBD1. V shed 4 bases and J 9 bases; nucleotides not matched to a gene: 2. The germline V gene has CDR1 MNHEY and CDR2 SVGAGI. This CDR3 region has 13 residues. CDR3: CASSSGGFSPLHF. The CDR3 region has the DNA TGTGCCAGCAGTTCAGGGGGCTTTTCACCCCTCCACTTT.

This sequence joins TRBV7-9 and TRBJ1-2; 8 bases line up with TRBD1. The V gene's germline CDR1 is SEHNR and CDR2 FQNEAQ (reference sequence). The CDR3 contains 16 residues. V shed 7 bases and J 4 bases; nucleotides not matched to a gene: 14. The CDR3 spells CASTTDRAPVSYGYTF. The DNA for the CDR3 is TGTGCCAGCACCACGGACAGGGCCCCAGTGAGCTATGGCTACACCTTC.